The 26 T cell receptor beta chains given below trace back to one sample, sequenced in a study of naive and memory T cell subsets. The beta constant-region primer was an equimolar mix of two oligonucleotides covering TRBC1 and TRBC2. The ligated cDNA underwent four PCR rounds using SP2 and nested alpha and beta constant-region primers. From the UMI-ligation and nested PCR reads, TCRdb called clonotypes with MiXCR, one entry per CDR3 protein. The table includes roughly 130,000 distinct CDR3 sequences, around 35% detected once. The source material was central memory CD4+ T cells from blood. These receptors came from a human donor in good health.

V and J are TRBV5-5 and TRBJ2-7; 7 bases agree with TRBD1. Trimming removed 4 bases from V and 3 bases from J; junction bases left unmatched: 7. CDR1 and CDR2 from the germline V gene are SGHKS and YYEKEE (reference sequence). The CDR3 sequence is 14 residues long. The CDR3 sequence is CASSSTGVVYEQYF. CDR3 nucleotide sequence: TGTGCCAGCAGCAGTACAGGGGTCGTCTACGAGCAGTACTTC.

This clonotype was found a few times. The V and J genes are TRBV4-1 and TRBJ1-5; D remains unclear. The CDR3 length is 15 residues. V lost 0 bases and J lost 5, with 11 bases in between. Germline loops: CDR1 MGHRA, CDR2 YSYEKL. CDR3 protein: CASSQDLRGHQPQHF. DNA of the CDR3: TGCGCCAGCAGCCAAGATCTTAGAGGTCATCAGCCCCAGCATTTT.

This clonotype occurred many times. The V gene is TRBV27, the J gene TRBJ1-4; D is undetermined. Germline V gene lookup returns CDR1 MNHEY and CDR2 SMNVEV (reference sequence). There are 14 residues in the CDR3. Trimming removed 3 bases at V and 3 bases at J, with 8 bases between. DNA of the CDR3: TGTGCCAGCAGTTTTCAGAATTCTAATGAAAAACTGTTTTTT. It encodes CASSFQNSNEKLFF.

This clonotype has just one count. The rearrangement uses TRBV5-1 and TRBJ2-3; 7 positions match TRBD2. The ends lost 0 bases at V and 5 bases at J; junction bases unmatched: 6. Looked up from germline, CDR1 is SGHRS and CDR2 is YFSETQ. The CDR3 is made up of 15 amino acids. The CDR3 nucleotides are TGCGCCAGCAGCTTGGGTCGCGGGAGTGGAGATACGCAGTATTTT. Its protein product is CASSLGRGSGDTQYF.

The chain combines TRBV2 with TRBJ2-5; 10 bases are shared with TRBD2. This CDR3 region has 13 residues. CDR1 SNHLY and CDR2 FYNNEI come from the germline V gene. Unmatched junction bases numbered 7, after V lost 4 bases and J lost 11 bases. CDR3 in DNA: TGTGCCAGCAGTGGGACTAGCGGATCTGCTCAGTACTTC. This encodes CASSGTSGSAQYF.

V is TRBV28 and J is TRBJ2-1; 7 bases are a match to TRBD2. The CDR3 extends over 15 amino acids. The germline V gene has CDR1 MDHEN and CDR2 SYDVKM. V lost 8 bases and J lost 0; bases outside the gene matches: 7. This CDR3 reads CASSRRGNSYNEQFF. DNA for the CDR3: TGTGCCAGCTCGAGGCGGGGGAACTCCTACAATGAGCAGTTCTTC. The whole variable domain, filled in from reference TRBV28 and TRBJ2-1, reads DVKVTQSSRYLVKRTGEKVFLECVQDMDHENMFWYRQDPGLGLRLIYFSYDVKMKEKGDIPEGYSVSREKKERFSLILESASTNQTSMYLCASSRRGNSYNEQFFGPGTRLTVL.

The V and J genes are TRBV28 and TRBJ2-7; TRBD1 matches at 7 bases. V lost 5 bases and J lost 6; bases outside the gene matches: 19. This CDR3 has 17 amino acids. Looked up from germline, CDR1 is MDHEN and CDR2 is SYDVKM. CDR3 nucleotides: TGTGCCAGCAGTCCGCCCCCCAGGGGGAAACCCCTTCTCGAGCAGTACTTC. It is translated as CASSPPPRGKPLLEQYF.

The chain employs TRBV12-3 or TRBV12-4 and TRBJ1-1, with 10 bases fitting TRBD1. The CDR3 sequence is 14 residues long. The V and J ends lost 3 bases and 11 bases, in that order; junction bases with no gene match: 9. In DNA form, the CDR3 reads TGTGCCAGCAGTTTCGGTGGACAGGGGGGTCGGGCTTTCTTT. This codes for CASSFGGQGGRAFF.

This clonotype turned up a few times. V and J are TRBV28 and TRBJ1-5; D is undetermined. The germline V gene encodes CDR1 MDHEN and CDR2 SYDVKM. CDR3 size: 15 residues. V was clipped by 4 bases and J by 3 bases, with 13 bases between them. CDR3 sequence: CASSYKGAHNQPQHF. The CDR3 DNA is TGTGCCAGCAGTTATAAGGGAGCCCACAATCAGCCCCAGCATTTT.

The chain carries TRBV6-5 and TRBJ1-5; 7 nucleotides agree with TRBD1. Germline V gene data show CDR1 as MNHEY and CDR2 as SVGAGI. V shed 2 bases, J shed 2 bases, and the junction held 9 bases outside the gene matches. The CDR3 is 17 residues long. The CDR3 loop is CASSYTGLTGGNQPQHF. In DNA form, the CDR3 reads TGTGCCAGCAGTTACACGGGGCTCACAGGGGGCAATCAGCCCCAGCATTTT.

This clonotype was detected ten times or more. The V gene is TRBV9, the J gene TRBJ2-1, with D tentatively TRBD1 (6 bases). Trimming pared 3 bases from V and 3 bases from J, leaving 10 bases between. Germline-derived CDR1 and CDR2 are SGDLS and YYNGEE. The CDR3 contains 14 residues. Written as DNA, the CDR3 is TGTGCCAGCAGCGCTACGACAGGCTACAATGAGCAGTTCTTC. Its translation is CASSATTGYNEQFF.

The rearrangement uses TRBV11-2 and TRBJ2-3, with D perhaps TRBD2 (6 bases). V was shortened by 5 bases and J by 2 bases, with 17 bases between the two germline ends. The CDR3 spans 16 residues. Germline assignment: CDR1 SGHAT and CDR2 FQNNGV. For the CDR3, the DNA is TGTGCCAGCAGCCTTACTAGCCCCAAAACCACAGATACGCAGTATTTT. It yields the protein CASSLTSPKTTDTQYF.

This rearrangement joins TRBV7-9 to TRBJ1-5; D is unresolved. Trimming removed 0 bases at V and 3 bases at J, with 9 bases between. Germline assignment: CDR1 SEHNR and CDR2 FQNEAQ (reference sequence). The CDR3 has 15 amino acids. The CDR3 bases are TGTGCCAGCAGCTTAGCGGGCAGCGTCAATCAGCCCCAGCATTTT. Translation gives CASSLAGSVNQPQHF.

In this sample, this clonotype turned up a few times. The V gene is TRBV13, the J gene TRBJ2-5, with TRBD1 matching over 8 bases. Germline CDR1 is PRHDT and CDR2 is FYEKMQ (reference sequence). With 4 bases clipped from V and 4 bases from J, the junction kept 5 bases outside the gene matches. The CDR3 spans 14 residues. The CDR3 loop reads CASSSSTGAETQYF. CDR3 sequence (DNA): TGTGCCAGCAGCTCGTCGACAGGGGCAGAGACCCAGTACTTC. Together with reference TRBV13 and TRBJ2-5, the CDR3 gives the full variable domain: AAGVIQSPRHLIKEKRETATLKCYPIPRHDTVYWYQQGPGQDPQFLISFYEKMQSDKGSIPDRFSAQQFSDYHSELNMSSLELGDSALYFCASSSSTGAETQYFGPGTRLLVL.

This chain joins TRBV30 and TRBJ1-6; no clear D gene. Germline assignment: CDR1 GTSNPN and CDR2 SVGIG (reference sequence). The CDR3 runs 15 residues. V was trimmed by 0 bases and J by 6 bases, leaving 12 bases between them. CDR3 amino acids: CAWSVHGWGNSPLHF. The CDR3 DNA sequence: TGTGCCTGGAGTGTACACGGGTGGGGTAATTCACCCCTCCACTTT. The full variable domain, its missing parts supplied by reference TRBV30 and TRBJ1-6, is SQTIHQWPATLVQPVGSPLSLECTVEGTSNPNLYWYRQAAGRGLQLLFYSVGIGQISSEVPQNLSASRPQDRQFILSSKKLLLSDSGFYLCAWSVHGWGNSPLHFGNGTRLTVT.

The chain joins TRBV6-2 or TRBV6-3 to TRBJ2-1; TRBD2 aligns across 8 bases. This CDR3 region has 19 residues. V lost 3 bases to trimming and J lost 0 bases; unmatched junction nucleotides: 13. In germline, CDR1 is MNHEY, CDR2 SVGEGT. DNA for the CDR3: TGTGCCAGCAGTTATATAATCCAAGCGGGAGCGGGCTCCTACAATGAGCAGTTCTTC. This sequence encodes CASSYIIQAGAGSYNEQFF.

This clonotype has just one count. V gene TRBV6-1 combines with J gene TRBJ2-2, with D possibly being TRBD1 (5 bases). The CDR3 is 16 amino acids. Germline V gene lookup returns CDR1 MNHNS and CDR2 SASEGT. The germline V and J ends were trimmed by 6 bases and 5 bases, with 19 bases remaining between them. For the CDR3, the DNA is TGTGCCAGCAGGCTCAAGGGGAACTTGGTGACCGGGGAGCTGTTTTTT. This sequence encodes CASRLKGNLVTGELFF.

This clonotype was counted a few times. V is TRBV29-1 and J is TRBJ2-1; the match to TRBD2 covers 7 bases. CDR1 is SQVTM, CDR2 ANQGSEA, per germline. The CDR3 is 12 amino acids. V dropped 5 bases and J dropped 4; count of bases not matched to a gene: 2. The CDR3 nucleotides read TGCAGCGTTCAGGGAGGGTACAATGAGCAGTTCTTC. This sequence encodes CSVQGGYNEQFF.

The chain has TRBV30 and TRBJ2-3; TRBD2 might be the D (6 bases). The ends were cut back, 3 bases at V and 2 bases at J, with 21 bases in the middle. The CDR3 sequence is 17 residues long. CDR1 and CDR2 (germline): GTSNPN, SVGIG (reference sequence). This CDR3 reads CAWSVPGGTQNTDTQYF. In DNA form, the CDR3 reads TGTGCCTGGAGCGTCCCGGGCGGGACTCAAAACACAGATACGCAGTATTTT.

The chain is built from TRBV14 and TRBJ2-7, with unresolved D. The CDR3 is 15 residues long. Trimming took 1 base from V and 5 from J, leaving 15 bases between them. CDR1 is SGHDN and CDR2 is FVKESK in the germline V gene. CDR3 amino acids: CASSQVFRLSHEQYF. The CDR3 DNA is TGTGCCAGCAGCCAAGTTTTCCGTCTTTCCCACGAGCAGTACTTC. Looking up the rest from reference TRBV14 and TRBJ2-7 gives the full variable domain: EAGVTQFPSHSVIEKGQTVTLRCDPISGHDNLYWYRRVMGKEIKFLLHFVKESKQDESGMPNNRFLAERTGGTYSTLKVQPAELEDSGVYFCASSQVFRLSHEQYFGPGTRLTVT.

This clonotype was detected only a few times. The chain couples TRBV9 to TRBJ2-3; 7 bases line up with TRBD2. J gave up 2 bases and V 6 bases, and 12 bases lay outside the gene matches. CDR3 length equals 16 residues. In germline, CDR1 is SGDLS, CDR2 YYNGEE. The CDR3 sequence is CASTRGVGTNTDTQYF. The DNA for the CDR3 is TGTGCCAGCACCCGGGGGGTGGGGACGAACACAGATACGCAGTATTTT.

This sequence joins TRBV29-1 and TRBJ1-3, with D unclear. The CDR3 has 14 residues. Per germline, CDR1 SQVTM and CDR2 ANQGSEA. V was clipped by 2 bases and J by 0 bases, with 8 bases between them. The CDR3 reads CSVESWISGNTIYF. The DNA for the CDR3 is TGCAGCGTTGAAAGCTGGATCTCTGGAAACACCATATATTTT.

This clonotype occurred a few times. The chain combines TRBV11-2 with TRBJ2-5; D may match TRBD1 or TRBD2 (5 bases each). This CDR3 comprises 13 residues. The V end lost 8 bases, the J end lost 1 base, and 11 bases lay between the germline ends. CDR1 and CDR2 (germline): SGHAT, FQNNGV. For the CDR3, the DNA is TGTGCCAGCTGCCGGGGCACCCAAGAGACCCAGTACTTC. The encoded protein is CASCRGTQETQYF.

The V and J genes are TRBV12-3 or TRBV12-4 and TRBJ2-7; TRBD2 matches at 8 bases. V trimming: 5 bases; J trimming: 6 bases; junction bases outside the gene matches: 6. The CDR3 runs 13 residues. Here the CDR3 reads CASSTREGSEQYF. The CDR3, as DNA: TGTGCCAGCAGTACCCGGGAGGGGTCCGAGCAGTACTTC.

The chain couples TRBV10-3 to TRBJ1-4, with 7 bases fitting TRBD1. V shed 3 bases and J 7 bases; nucleotides not matched to a gene: 8. The V gene's germline CDR1 is ENHRY and CDR2 SYGVKD. This CDR3 has 15 residues. The CDR3 reads CAISDVGQAGEKLFF. The DNA of the CDR3 is TGTGCCATCAGTGACGTTGGACAGGCAGGTGAAAAACTGTTTTTT.

This clonotype has more than one count but fewer than ten. J is TRBJ2-3 and V is TRBV28; D unresolved. V lost 6 bases and J 14 bases, leaving 15 bases between the germline ends. Germline values: CDR1 MDHEN, CDR2 SYDVKM. This CDR3 is built from 11 residues. The CDR3: CASRLRYQLYF. As DNA, the CDR3 is TGTGCCAGCAGATTGAGGTATCAGCTGTATTTT.